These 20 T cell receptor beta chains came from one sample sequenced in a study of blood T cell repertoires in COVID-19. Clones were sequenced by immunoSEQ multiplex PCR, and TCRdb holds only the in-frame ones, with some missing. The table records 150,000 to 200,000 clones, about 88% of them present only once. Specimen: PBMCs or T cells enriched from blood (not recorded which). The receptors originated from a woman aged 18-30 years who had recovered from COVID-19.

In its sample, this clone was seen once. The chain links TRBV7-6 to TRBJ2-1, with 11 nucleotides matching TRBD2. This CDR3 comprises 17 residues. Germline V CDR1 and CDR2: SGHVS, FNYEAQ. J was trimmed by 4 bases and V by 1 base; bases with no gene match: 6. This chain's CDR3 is CASSLGPLAGGYNEQFF. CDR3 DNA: TGTGCCAGCAGCTTAGGCCCTTTAGCGGGAGGGTACAATGAGCAGTTCTTC.

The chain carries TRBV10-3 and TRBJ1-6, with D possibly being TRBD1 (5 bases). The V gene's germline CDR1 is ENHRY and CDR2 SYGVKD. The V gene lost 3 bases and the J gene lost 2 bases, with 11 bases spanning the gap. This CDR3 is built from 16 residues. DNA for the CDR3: TGTGCCATCAGTGACGGGGGGAGAACCTATAATTCACCCCTCCACTTT. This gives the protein CAISDGGRTYNSPLHF.

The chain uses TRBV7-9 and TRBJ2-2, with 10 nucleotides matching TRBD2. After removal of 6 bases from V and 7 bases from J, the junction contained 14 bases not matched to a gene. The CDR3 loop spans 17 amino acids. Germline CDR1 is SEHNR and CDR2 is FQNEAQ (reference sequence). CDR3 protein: CASRHRSSGSSGGELFF. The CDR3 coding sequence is TGTGCCAGCAGGCACCGTTCTAGCGGGAGTAGTGGCGGGGAGCTGTTTTTT.

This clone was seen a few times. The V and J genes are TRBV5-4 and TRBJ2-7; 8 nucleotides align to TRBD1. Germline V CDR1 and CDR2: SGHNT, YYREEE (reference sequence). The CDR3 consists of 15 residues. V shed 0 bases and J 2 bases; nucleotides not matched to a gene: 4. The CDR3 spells CASSLADRGTYEQYF. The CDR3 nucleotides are TGTGCCAGCAGCTTGGCCGACAGGGGAACCTACGAGCAGTACTTC.

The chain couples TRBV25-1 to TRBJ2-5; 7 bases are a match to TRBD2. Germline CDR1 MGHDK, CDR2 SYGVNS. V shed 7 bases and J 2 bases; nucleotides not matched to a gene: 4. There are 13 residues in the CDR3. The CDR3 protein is CASTGTNQETQYF. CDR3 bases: TGTGCCAGCACCGGGACTAATCAAGAGACCCAGTACTTC. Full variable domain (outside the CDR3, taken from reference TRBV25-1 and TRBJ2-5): EADIYQTPRYLVIGTGKKITLECSQTMGHDKMYWYQQDPGMELHLIHYSYGVNSTEKGDLSSESTVSRIRTEHFPLTLESARPSHTSQYLCASTGTNQETQYFGPGTRLLVL.

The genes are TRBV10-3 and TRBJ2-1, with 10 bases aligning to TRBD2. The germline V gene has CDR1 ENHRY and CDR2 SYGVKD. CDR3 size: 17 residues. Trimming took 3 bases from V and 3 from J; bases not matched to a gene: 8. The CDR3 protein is CAISDTTGTSVYNEQFF. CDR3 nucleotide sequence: TGTGCCATCAGTGATACCACCGGGACTAGCGTCTACAATGAGCAGTTCTTC.

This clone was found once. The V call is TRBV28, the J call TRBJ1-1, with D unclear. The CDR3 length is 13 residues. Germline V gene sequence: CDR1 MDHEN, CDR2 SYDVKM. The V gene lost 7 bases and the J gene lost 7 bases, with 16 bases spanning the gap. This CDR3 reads CASITAFSGEAFF. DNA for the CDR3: TGTGCCAGCATTACGGCTTTTTCGGGTGAAGCTTTCTTT.

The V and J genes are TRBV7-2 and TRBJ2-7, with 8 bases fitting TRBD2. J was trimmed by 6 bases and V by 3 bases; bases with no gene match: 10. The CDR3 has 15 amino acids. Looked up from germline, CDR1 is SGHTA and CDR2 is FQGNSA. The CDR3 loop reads CASSLSGGRSAEQYF. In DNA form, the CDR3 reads TGTGCCAGCAGCTTGTCTGGCGGGAGGTCGGCCGAGCAGTACTTC.

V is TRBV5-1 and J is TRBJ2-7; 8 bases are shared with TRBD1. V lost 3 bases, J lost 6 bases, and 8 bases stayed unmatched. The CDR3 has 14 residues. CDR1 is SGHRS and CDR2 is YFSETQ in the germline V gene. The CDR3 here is CASSSGTGFSEQYF. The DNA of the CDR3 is TGCGCCAGCAGCTCCGGGACAGGCTTTTCCGAGCAGTACTTC.

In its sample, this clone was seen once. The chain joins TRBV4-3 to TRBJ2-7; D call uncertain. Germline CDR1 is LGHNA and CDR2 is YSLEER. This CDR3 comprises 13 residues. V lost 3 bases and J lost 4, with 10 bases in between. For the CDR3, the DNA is TGCGCCAGCAGCCAGAGACTGGAATACGAGCAGTACTTC. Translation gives CASSQRLEYEQYF.

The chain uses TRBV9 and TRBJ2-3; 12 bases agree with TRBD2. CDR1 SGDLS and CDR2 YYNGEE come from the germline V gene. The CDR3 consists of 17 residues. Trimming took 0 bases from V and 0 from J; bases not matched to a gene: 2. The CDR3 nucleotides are TGTGCCAGCAGCGTAGAAACTAGCGGGAGGAGCACAGATACGCAGTATTTT. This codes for CASSVETSGRSTDTQYF.

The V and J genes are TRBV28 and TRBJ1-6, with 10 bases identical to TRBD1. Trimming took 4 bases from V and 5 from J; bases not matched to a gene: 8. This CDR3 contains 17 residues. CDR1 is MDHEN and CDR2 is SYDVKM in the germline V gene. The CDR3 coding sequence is TGTGCCAGCAGTTCGCAGACAGGGGGCTATAATAATTCACCCCTCCACTTT. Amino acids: CASSSQTGGYNNSPLHF.

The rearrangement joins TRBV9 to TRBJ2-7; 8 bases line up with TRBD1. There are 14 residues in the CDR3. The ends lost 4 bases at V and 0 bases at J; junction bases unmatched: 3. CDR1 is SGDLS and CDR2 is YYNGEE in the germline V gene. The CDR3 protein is CASSPGTGSYEQYF. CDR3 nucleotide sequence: TGTGCCAGCAGCCCCGGGACAGGCTCCTACGAGCAGTACTTC.

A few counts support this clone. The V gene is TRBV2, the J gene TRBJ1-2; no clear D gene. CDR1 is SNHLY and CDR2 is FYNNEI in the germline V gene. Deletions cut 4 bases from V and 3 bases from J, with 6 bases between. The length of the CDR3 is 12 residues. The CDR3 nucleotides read TGTGCCAGCAGTGGTTCCGACTATGGCTACACCTTC. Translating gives CASSGSDYGYTF.

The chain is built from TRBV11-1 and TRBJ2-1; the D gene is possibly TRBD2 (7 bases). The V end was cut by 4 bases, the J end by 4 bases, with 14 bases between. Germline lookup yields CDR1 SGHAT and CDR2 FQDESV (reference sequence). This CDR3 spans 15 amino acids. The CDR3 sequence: CASSSSGTWYNEQFF. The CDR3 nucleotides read TGTGCCAGCAGCTCGAGCGGGACATGGTACAATGAGCAGTTCTTC. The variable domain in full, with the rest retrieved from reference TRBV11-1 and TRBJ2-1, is EAEVAQSPRYKITEKSQAVAFWCDPISGHATLYWYRQILGQGPELLVQFQDESVVDDSQLPKDRFSAERLKGVDSTLKIQPAELGDSAMYLCASSSSGTWYNEQFFGPGTRLTVL.

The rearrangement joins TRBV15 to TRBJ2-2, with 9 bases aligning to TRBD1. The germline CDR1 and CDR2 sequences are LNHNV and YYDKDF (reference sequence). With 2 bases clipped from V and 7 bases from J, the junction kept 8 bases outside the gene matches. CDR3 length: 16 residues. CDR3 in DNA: TGTGCCACCAGCAGAACGGGGACAGGGTCTCTCGGGGAGCTGTTTTTT. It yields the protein CATSRTGTGSLGELFF. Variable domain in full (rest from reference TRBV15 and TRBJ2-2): DAMVIQNPRYQVTQFGKPVTLSCSQTLNHNVMYWYQQKSSQAPKLLFHYYDKDFNNEADTPDNFQSRRPNTSFCFLDIRSPGLGDTAMYLCATSRTGTGSLGELFFGEGSRLTVL.

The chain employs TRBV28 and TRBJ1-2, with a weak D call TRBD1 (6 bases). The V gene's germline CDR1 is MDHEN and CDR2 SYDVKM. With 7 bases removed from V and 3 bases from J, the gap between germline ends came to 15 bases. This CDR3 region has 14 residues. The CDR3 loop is CASIPFGGDYGYTF. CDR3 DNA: TGTGCCAGCATTCCTTTTGGGGGCGACTATGGCTACACCTTC.

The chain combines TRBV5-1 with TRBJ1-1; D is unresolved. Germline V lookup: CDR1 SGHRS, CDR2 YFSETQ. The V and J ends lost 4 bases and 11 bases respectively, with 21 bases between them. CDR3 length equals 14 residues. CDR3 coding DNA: TGCGCCAGCAGCAGTAGTAACCAAGTAGCCGGGGCTTTCTTT. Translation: CASSSSNQVAGAFF.

This chain's CDR3 is CASSLEGGTGAYEQYF. CDR3 bases: TGTGCCAGCAGCTTGGAAGGGGGGACAGGAGCCTACGAGCAGTACTTC. This chain uses TRBV5-6 with TRBJ2-7; 8 bases align to TRBD1. This CDR3 has 16 residues. Per the germline V gene, CDR1 is SGHDT and CDR2 is YYEEEE. Trimming at V came to 0 bases and at J to 2 bases, leaving 7 bases not matched to a gene.

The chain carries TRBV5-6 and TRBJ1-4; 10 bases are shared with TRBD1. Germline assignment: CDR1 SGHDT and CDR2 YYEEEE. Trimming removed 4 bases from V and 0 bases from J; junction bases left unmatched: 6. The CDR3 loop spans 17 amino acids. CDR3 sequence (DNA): TGTGCCAGCAGCCCGGACAGGGGGTGGACAACTAATGAAAAACTGTTTTTT. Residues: CASSPDRGWTTNEKLFF.